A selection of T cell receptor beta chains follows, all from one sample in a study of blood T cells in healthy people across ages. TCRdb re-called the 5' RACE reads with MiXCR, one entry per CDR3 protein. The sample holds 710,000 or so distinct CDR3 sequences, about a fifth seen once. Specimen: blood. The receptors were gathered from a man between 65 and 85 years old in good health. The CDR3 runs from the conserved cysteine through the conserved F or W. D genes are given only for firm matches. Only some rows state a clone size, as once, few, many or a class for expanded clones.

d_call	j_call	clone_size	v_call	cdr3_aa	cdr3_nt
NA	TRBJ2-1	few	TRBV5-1	CASSWAPSGGNEQFF	TGCGCCAGCAGCTGGGCTCCCAGCGGTGGGAATGAGCAGTTCTTC
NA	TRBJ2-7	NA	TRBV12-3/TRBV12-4	CASSLSGEAEQYF	TGTGCCAGCAGTTTATCAGGGGAGGCCGAGCAGTACTTC
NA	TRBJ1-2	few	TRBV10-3	CAISEEIQGPGYTF	TGTGCCATCAGTGAGGAAATTCAGGGCCCTGGCTACACCTTC
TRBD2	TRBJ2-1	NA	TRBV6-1	CASSEYAGLAGRNEQFF	TGTGCCAGCAGTGAATACGCGGGACTAGCGGGGAGGAATGAGCAGTTCTTC
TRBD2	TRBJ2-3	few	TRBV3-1	CASSPGTTTSTDTQYF	TGTGCCAGCAGCCCCGGGACTACGACTAGCACAGATACGCAGTATTTT
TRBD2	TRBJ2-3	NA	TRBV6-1	CASSMTSGGIDTQYF	TGTGCCAGCAGTATGACTAGCGGGGGGATAGATACGCAGTATTTT
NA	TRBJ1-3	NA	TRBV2	CASSEMGQGNRPGNTIYF	TGTGCCAGCAGTGAAATGGGTCAAGGCAACCGCCCTGGAAACACCATATATTTT
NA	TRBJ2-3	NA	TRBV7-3	CASSRQGFSTDTQYF	TGTGCCAGCAGCCGCCAGGGGTTTAGTACAGATACGCAGTATTTT
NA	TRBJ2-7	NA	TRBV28	CASIKSSYEQYF	TGTGCCAGCATAAAGAGTTCCTACGAGCAGTACTTC
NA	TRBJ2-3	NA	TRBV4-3	CASSTKGGGADTQYF	TGCGCCAGCAGCACGAAAGGAGGAGGTGCAGATACGCAGTATTTT
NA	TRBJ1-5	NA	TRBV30	CAWSQQGGQPQHF	TGTGCCTGGAGCCAGCAGGGTGGTCAGCCCCAGCATTTT
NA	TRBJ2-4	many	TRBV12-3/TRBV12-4	CASSGWQGGNIQYF	TGTGCCAGCAGTGGTTGGCAGGGTGGTAACATTCAGTACTTC
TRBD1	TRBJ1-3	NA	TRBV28	CASSLFGTGGNTIYF	TGTGCCAGCAGTTTATTCGGGACAGGCGGAAACACCATATATTTT
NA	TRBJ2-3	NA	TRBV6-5	CASSLQVTTVTDTQYF	TGTGCCAGCAGTCTCCAGGTGACTACGGTCACAGATACGCAGTATTTT
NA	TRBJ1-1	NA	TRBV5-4	CASHEPPFQGSETEAFF	TGTGCCAGTCACGAACCCCCTTTCCAGGGGTCGGAAACTGAAGCTTTCTTT
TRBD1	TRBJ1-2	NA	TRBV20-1	CSAGTVNYGYTF	TGCAGTGCTGGGACAGTAAACTATGGCTACACCTTC
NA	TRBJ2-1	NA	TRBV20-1	CSASRDQLTGGQFF	TGCAGTGCGTCACGGGACCAACTAACGGGTGGGCAGTTCTTC
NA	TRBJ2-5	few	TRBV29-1	CSARGGTEETQYF	TGCAGCGCCCGGGGCGGGACAGAAGAGACCCAGTACTTC
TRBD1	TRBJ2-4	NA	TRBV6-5	CASSDRGYKNIQYF	TGTGCCAGCAGTGACAGGGGATACAAAAACATTCAGTACTTC
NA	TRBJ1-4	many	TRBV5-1	CASSLEPRGEKLFF	TGCGCCAGCAGCTTGGAACCCCGCGGTGAAAAACTGTTTTTT
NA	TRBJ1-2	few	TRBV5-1	CASSLGDLGYTF	TGCGCCAGCAGTTTGGGGGATTTAGGCTACACCTTC
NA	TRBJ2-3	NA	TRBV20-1	CSAREAGSPDTQYF	TGCAGTGCTAGAGAGGCGGGGAGCCCGGATACGCAGTATTTT
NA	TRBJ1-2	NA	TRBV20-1	CSARHDTGYGYTF	TGCAGTGCTAGACACGACACTGGATATGGCTACACCTTC
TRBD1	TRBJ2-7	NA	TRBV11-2	CASSLGQGQAYEQYF	TGTGCCAGCAGCTTAGGACAGGGGCAGGCCTACGAGCAGTACTTC
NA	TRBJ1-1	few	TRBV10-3	CAISEDHVRAFF	TGTGCCATCAGTGAGGACCACGTGAGAGCTTTCTTT